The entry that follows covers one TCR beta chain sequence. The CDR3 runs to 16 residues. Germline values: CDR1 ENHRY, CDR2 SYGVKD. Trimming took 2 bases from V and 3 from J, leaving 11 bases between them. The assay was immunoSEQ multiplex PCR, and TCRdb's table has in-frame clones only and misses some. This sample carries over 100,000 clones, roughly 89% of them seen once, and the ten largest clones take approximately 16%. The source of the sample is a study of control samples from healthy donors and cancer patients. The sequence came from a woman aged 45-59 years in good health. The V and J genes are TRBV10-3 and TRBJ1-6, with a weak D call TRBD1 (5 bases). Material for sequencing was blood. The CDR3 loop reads CAISEGRGFYNSPLHF. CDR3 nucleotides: TGTGCCATCAGTGAGGGACGGGGGTTCTATAATTCACCCCTCCACTTT.